This T cell receptor beta chain was recorded in a study of blood T cell repertoires in COVID-19 (dated by TCRdb to about 2020). Background on the whole study: Samples from collaborators originated in the United States, Italy and Spain and spanned both the acute and convalescent phases of COVID-19. Samples came from the ongoing ImmuneRACE study (first 160 participants) plus 1,254 subjects from 6 global collaborators. The repertoires were released in a freely available public database intended as a resource for research on the immune response to SARS-CoV-2. The prospective study material was composed of cDNA or gDNA derived from T cells, B-cell-depleted T cells, or PBMCs. HLA class I and class II types, where available, came from metadata supplied by the sample provider rather than from assay-based typing. Subjects who had been exposed to COVID-19, were actively infected with it, or had recovered from it provided the deeply sampled blood TCRbeta repertoires that made up the dataset. A de-identified subject ID, COVID-19 status, age in years and sex were almost always included in the sample metadata.

Collaborating institutions collected whole blood in K2EDTA tubes following their own protocols. For TCRbeta analysis, collaborators shipped samples in one of three forms: frozen whole blood, isolated PBMCs, or DNA extracted from either of those sample types. Note on this clone: Its antigen remains unidentified. No per-base quality is available; no much larger clone lies one base away.

The CDR1 and CDR2 encoded by the germline V gene are SGHAT and FQNNGV. Inclusive of the bounding cysteine and phenylalanine, the CDR3 is 14 residues long. Only CDR3 DNA remains: 42 bases, in frame from the first base. Here V drops 2 bases and J drops 10 bases, and the junction holds 7 bases not matched to any gene. TCRbeta CDR3 regions were amplified from genomic DNA by means of the immunoSEQ Assay, a bias-controlled multiplex PCR. Processing in the source paper ran as follows. Within the assay, amplification of reference gene primers was used to estimate how many nucleated cells each sample contained. To quantify the absolute abundance of each unique TCRbeta CDR3 rearrangement, sequence reads were collapsed and filtered. Productive Simpson clonality was computed per sample as the square root of Simpson's diversity index over productive rearrangements. This immuneACCESS table, as held by TCRdb, lists in-frame sequences with V and J called but not all clones. Of the missing ones, under half trace to an unresolved V gene in checked studies; the others have no known cause. The V and J calls and clone size come from that table; D and trimming were worked out from the DNA. The sample table shows approximately 40,000 clones, and 84% are seen once. The ten largest clones capture 40% to 55% of the sample.

Study-level results and caveats: How much clinical and demographic metadata was included differed by source and by participant, and the metadata was provided uncurated.

This receptor was taken from a human donor in a cohort sampled during active COVID-19. This sequence uses TRBV11-2 and TRBJ2-1, and TRBD1 matches 8 of the central bases. Sequencing was carried out using peripheral blood. Read as DNA, the sequence is TGTGCCAGCAGCTTAACCAGGGGGCGCCGGGAGCAGTTCTTC. Translated, it gives CASSLTRGRREQFF.